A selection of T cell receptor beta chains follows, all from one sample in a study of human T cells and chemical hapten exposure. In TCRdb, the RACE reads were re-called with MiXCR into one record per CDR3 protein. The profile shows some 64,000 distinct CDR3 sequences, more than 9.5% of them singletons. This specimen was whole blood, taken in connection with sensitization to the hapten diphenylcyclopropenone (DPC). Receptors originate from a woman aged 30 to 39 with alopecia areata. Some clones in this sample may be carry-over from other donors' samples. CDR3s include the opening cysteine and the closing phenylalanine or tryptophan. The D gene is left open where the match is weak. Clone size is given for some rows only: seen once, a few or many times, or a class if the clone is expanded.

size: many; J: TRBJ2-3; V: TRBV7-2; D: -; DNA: TGTGCCAGCAGCTCCCGAACCACCTATACGCAGTATTTT; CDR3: CASSSRTTYTQYF
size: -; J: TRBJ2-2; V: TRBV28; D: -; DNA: TGTGCCAGCAGGGATCAAAACAGGGTCACCGGGGAGCTGTTTTTT; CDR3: CASRDQNRVTGELFF
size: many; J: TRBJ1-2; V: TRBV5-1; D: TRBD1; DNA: TGCGCCAGCAGCCCACCGACCGGGACAGGGGGCGATGGCTACACCTTC; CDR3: CASSPPTGTGGDGYTF
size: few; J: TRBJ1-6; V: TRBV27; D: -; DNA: TGTGCCAGCTCCCGCCGGGGGTTATATAATTCACCCCTCCACTTT; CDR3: CASSRRGLYNSPLHF
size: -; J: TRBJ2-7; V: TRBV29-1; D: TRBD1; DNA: TGCAGCGTTGGGGGACAGGGTCCCTACGAGCAGTACTTC; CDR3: CSVGGQGPYEQYF
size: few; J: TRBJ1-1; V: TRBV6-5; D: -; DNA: TGTGCCAGCTCCTCACCGCTCAAGGGTGAAGCTTTCTTT; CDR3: CASSSPLKGEAFF
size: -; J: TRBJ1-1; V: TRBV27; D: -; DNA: TGTGCCAGCAGTTTAATGGCAGCGGGCACTGAAGCTTCCTTT; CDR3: CASSLMAAGTEASF
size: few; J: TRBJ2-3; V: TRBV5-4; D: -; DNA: TGTGCCATCGCCAACGGTCTTGGGGATACGCAGTATTTT; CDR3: CAIANGLGDTQYF
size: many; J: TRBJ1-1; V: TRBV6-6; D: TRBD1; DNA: TGTGCCAGCAGCCGGGACAGGGGTTCCACTGAAGCTTTCTTT; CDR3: CASSRDRGSTEAFF
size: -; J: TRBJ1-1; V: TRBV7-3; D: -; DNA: TGTGCCAGCAGCCTAAACCATCAAACGGGGGCTTTCTTT; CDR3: CASSLNHQTGAFF
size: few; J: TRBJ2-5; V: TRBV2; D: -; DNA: TGTGCCACCAAGGGGGACAAAGAGACCCAGTACTTC; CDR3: CATKGDKETQYF
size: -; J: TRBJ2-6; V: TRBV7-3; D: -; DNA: TGTGCCAGCAGCTTAACACCGGGCTCTGGGGCCAACGTCCTGACTTTC; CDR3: CASSLTPGSGANVLTF
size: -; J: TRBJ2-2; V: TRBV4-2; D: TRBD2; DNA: TGTGCCAGCAGCCCCTTAGCGGGAGATCTTTCTGCCGGGGAGCTGTTTTTT; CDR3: CASSPLAGDLSAGELFF
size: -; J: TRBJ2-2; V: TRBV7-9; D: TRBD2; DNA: TGTGCCAGCAGCTGGGCCGGGACTAGCGACACCGGGGAGCTGTTTTTT; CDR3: CASSWAGTSDTGELFF
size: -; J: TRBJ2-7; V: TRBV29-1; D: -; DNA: TGCAGCGTTGTACTAGATTTCTACGAGCAGTACTTC; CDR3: CSVVLDFYEQYF
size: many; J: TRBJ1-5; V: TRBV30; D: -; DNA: TGTGCCTGGAGTGTACCGGGGGATAATCAGCCCCAGCATTTT; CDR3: CAWSVPGDNQPQHF
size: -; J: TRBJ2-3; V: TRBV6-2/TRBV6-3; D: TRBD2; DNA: TGTGCCAGCAGTACGACGGGACTAGCGTTCGCAGATACGCAGTATTTT; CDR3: CASSTTGLAFADTQYF
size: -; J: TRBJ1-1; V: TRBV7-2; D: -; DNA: TGTGCCAGCAGCTTAGGCGGGACAAAGAACACTGAAGCTTTCTTT; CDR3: CASSLGGTKNTEAFF
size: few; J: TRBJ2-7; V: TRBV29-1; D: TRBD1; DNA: TGCAGACACACAGACAGGGGTCGAGACGAGCAGTACTTC; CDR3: CRHTDRGRDEQYF
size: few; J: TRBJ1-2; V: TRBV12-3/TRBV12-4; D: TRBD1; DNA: TGTGCCAGCAGTTTGTACAGGGGGAACTATGGCTACACCTTC; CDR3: CASSLYRGNYGYTF